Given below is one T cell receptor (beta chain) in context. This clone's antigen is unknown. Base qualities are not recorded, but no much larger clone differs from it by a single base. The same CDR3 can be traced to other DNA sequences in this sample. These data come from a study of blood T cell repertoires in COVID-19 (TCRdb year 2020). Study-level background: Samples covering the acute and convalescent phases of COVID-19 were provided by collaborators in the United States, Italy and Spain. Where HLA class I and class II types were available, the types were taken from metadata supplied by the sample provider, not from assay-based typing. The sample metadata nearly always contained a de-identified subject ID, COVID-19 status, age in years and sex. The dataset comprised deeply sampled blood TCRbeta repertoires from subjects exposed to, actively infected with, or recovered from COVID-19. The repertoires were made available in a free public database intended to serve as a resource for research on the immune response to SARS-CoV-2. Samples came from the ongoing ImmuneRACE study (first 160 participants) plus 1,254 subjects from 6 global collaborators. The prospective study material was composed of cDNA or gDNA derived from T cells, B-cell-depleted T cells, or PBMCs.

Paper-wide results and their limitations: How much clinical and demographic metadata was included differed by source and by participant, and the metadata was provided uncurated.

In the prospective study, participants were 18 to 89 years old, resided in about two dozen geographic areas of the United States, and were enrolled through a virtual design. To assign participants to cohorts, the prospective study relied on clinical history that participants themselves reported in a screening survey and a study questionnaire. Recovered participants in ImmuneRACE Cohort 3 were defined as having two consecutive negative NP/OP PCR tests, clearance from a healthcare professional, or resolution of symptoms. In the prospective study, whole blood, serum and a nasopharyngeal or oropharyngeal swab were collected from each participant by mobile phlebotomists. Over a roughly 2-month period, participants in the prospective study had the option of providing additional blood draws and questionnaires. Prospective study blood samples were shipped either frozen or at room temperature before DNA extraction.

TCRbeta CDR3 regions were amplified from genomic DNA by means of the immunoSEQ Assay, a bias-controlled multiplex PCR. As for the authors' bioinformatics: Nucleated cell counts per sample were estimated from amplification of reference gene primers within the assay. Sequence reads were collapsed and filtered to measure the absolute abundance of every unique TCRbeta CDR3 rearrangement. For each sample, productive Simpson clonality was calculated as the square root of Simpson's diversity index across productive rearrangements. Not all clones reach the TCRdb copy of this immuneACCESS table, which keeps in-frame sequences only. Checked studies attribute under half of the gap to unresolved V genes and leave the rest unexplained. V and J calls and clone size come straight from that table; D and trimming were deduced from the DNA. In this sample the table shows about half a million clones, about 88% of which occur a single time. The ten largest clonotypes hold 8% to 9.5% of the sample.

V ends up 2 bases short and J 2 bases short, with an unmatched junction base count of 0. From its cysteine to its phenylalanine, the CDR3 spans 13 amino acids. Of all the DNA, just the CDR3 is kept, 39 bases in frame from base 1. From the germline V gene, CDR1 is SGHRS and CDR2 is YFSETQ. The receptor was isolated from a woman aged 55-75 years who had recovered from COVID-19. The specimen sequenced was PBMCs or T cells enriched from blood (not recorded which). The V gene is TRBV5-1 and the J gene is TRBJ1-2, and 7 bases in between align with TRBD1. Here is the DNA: TGCGCCAGCAGCTTACAGGGGAACTATGGCTACACCTTC. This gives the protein CASSLQGNYGYTF. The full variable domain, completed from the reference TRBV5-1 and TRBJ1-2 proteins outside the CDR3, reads KAGVTQTPRYLIKTRGQQVTLSCSPISGHRSVSWYQQTPGQGLQFLFEYFSETQRNKGNFPGRFSGRQFSNSRSEMNVSTLELGDSALYLCASSLQGNYGYTFGSGTRLTVV.